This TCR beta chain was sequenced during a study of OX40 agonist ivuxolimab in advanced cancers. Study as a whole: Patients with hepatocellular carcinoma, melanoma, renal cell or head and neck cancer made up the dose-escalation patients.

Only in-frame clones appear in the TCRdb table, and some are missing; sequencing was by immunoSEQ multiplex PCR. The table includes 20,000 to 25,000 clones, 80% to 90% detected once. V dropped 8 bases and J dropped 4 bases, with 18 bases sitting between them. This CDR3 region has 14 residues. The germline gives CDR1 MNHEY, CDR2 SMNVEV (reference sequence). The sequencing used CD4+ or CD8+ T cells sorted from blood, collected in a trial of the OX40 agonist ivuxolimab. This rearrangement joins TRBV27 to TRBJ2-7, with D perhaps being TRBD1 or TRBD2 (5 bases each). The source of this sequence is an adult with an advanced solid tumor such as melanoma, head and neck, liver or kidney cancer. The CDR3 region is CASRPLTAVYEQYF. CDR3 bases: TGTGCCAGCCGCCCCCTGACAGCGGTTTACGAGCAGTACTTC.